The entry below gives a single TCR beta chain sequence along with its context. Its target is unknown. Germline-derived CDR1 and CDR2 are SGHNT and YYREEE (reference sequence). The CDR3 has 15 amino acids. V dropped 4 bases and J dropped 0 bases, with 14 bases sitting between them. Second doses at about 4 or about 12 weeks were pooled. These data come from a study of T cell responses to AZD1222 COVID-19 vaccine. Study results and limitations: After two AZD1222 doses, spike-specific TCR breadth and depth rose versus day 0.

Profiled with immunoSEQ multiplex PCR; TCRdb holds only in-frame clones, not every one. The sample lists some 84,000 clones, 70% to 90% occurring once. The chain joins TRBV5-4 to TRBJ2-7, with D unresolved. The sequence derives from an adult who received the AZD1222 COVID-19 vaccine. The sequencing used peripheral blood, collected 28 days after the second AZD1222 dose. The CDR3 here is CASSPPAASSYEQYF. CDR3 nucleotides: TGTGCCAGCAGCCCACCCGCGGCGAGCTCCTACGAGCAGTACTTC.